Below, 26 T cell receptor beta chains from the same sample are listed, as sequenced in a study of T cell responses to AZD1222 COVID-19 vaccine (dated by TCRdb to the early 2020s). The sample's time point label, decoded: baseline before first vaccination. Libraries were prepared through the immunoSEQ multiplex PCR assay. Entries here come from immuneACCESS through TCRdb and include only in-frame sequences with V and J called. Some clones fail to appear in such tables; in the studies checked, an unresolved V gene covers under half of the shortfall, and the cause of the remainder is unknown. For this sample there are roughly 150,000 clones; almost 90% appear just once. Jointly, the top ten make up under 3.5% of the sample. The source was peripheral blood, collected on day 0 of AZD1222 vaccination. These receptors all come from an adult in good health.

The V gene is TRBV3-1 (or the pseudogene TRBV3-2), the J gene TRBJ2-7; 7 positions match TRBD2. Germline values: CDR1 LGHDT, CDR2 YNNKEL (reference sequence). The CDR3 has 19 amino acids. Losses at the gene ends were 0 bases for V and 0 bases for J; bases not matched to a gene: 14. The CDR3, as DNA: TGTGCCAGCAGCCAAGAGTGGTTTCCGGCTAGCGGAAGCTCCTACGAGCAGTACTTC. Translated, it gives CASSQEWFPASGSSYEQYF.

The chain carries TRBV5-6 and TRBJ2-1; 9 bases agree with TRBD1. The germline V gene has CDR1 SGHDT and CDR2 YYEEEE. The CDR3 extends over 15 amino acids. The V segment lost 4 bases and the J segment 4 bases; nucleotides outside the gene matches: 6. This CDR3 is CASSNRDREYNEQFF. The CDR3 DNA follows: TGTGCCAGCAGCAACCGGGACAGGGAATACAATGAGCAGTTCTTC.

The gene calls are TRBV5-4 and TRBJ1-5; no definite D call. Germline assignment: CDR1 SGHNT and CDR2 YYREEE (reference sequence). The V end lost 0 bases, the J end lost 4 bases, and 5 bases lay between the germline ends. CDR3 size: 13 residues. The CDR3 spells CASSLDPNQPQHF. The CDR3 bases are TGTGCCAGCAGCTTGGACCCGAATCAGCCCCAGCATTTT.

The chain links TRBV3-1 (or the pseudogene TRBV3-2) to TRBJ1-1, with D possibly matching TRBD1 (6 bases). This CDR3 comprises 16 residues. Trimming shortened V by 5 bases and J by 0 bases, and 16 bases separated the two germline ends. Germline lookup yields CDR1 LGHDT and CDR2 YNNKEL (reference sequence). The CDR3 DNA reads TGTGCCAGCAGCGGACGAAAGAGGGGGTTGAACACTGAAGCTTTCTTT. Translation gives CASSGRKRGLNTEAFF.

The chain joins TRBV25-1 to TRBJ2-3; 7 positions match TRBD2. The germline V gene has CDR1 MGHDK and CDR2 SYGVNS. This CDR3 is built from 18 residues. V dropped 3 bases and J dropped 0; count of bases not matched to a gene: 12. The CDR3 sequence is CASSENPWEGLSTDTQYF. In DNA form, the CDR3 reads TGTGCCAGCAGTGAGAACCCCTGGGAGGGACTTAGCACAGATACGCAGTATTTT. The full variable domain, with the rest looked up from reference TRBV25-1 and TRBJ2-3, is EADIYQTPRYLVIGTGKKITLECSQTMGHDKMYWYQQDPGMELHLIHYSYGVNSTEKGDLSSESTVSRIRTEHFPLTLESARPSHTSQYLCASSENPWEGLSTDTQYFGPGTRLTVL.

The CDR3 protein is CASSQNLAGLNNEQFF. The DNA of the CDR3 is TGCGCCAGCAGCCAAAACCTAGCGGGGCTTAACAATGAGCAGTTCTTC. The chain joins TRBV4-3 to TRBJ2-1, with 9 bases lining up with TRBD2. V was pared by 2 bases and J by 5 bases, with 7 bases of the junction left unmatched. Germline CDR1 reads LGHNA; CDR2 reads YSLEER. The CDR3 is 16 residues long.

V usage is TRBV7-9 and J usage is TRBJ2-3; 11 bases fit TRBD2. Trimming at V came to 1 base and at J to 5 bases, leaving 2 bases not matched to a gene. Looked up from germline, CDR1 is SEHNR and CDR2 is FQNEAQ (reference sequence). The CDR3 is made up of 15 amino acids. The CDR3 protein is CASSLDGLAGDTQYF. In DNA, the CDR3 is TGTGCCAGCAGCTTAGACGGACTAGCGGGAGATACGCAGTATTTT.

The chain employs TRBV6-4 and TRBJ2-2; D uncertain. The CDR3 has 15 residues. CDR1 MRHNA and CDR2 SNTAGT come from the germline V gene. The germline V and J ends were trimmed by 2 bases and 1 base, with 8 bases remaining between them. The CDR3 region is CASSDGNGNTGELFF. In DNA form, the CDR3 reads TGTGCCAGCAGTGACGGGAATGGGAACACCGGGGAGCTGTTTTTT.

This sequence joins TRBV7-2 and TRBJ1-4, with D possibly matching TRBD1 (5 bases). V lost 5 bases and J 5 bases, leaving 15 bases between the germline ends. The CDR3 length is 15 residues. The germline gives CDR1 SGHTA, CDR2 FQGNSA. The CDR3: CASSLRTGGNEKLFF. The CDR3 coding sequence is TGTGCCAGCAGCCTACGCACGGGGGGAAATGAAAAACTGTTTTTT. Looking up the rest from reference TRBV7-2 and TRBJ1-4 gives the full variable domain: GAGVSQSPSNKVTEKGKDVELRCDPISGHTALYWYRQSLGQGLEFLIYFQGNSAPDKSGLPSDRFSAERTGGSVSTLTIQRTQQEDSAVYLCASSLRTGGNEKLFFGSGTQLSVL.

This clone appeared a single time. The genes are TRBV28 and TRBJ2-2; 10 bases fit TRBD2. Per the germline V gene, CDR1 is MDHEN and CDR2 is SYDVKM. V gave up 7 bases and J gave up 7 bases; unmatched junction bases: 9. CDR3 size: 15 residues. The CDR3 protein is CASNLGLAGVGELFF. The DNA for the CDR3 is TGTGCCAGCAACCTCGGGCTAGCGGGAGTCGGGGAGCTGTTTTTT.

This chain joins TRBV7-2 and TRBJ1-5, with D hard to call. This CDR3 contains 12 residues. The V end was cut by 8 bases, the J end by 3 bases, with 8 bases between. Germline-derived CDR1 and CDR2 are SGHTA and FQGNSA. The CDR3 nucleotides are TGTGCCAGCTCGCGGGTCAATCAGCCCCAGCATTTT. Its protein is CASSRVNQPQHF.

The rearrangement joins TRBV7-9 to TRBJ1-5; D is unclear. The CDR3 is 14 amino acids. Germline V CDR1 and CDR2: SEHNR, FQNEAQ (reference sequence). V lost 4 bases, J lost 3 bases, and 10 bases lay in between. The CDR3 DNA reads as TGTGCCAGCAGCTCTGACACAGACAATCAGCCCCAGCATTTT. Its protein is CASSSDTDNQPQHF.

CDR3 DNA: TGCGCCAGCAGCTTGCGGAAGGGGATAAGAGAAAAACTGTTTTTT. Encoded protein: CASSLRKGIREKLFF. This chain joins TRBV5-1 and TRBJ1-4, with D tentatively TRBD1 (5 bases). The germline gives CDR1 SGHRS, CDR2 YFSETQ. V lost 1 base to trimming and J lost 8 bases, with 15 bases between them. This CDR3 contains 15 residues.

Written as DNA, the CDR3 is TGTGCCTGGAGTCTACTGGGCACATACAATGAGCAGTTCTTC. Amino acid sequence: CAWSLLGTYNEQFF. The chain has TRBV30 and TRBJ2-1; no reliable D call. V lost 2 bases, J lost 4 bases, and 12 bases lay in between. CDR1 is GTSNPN and CDR2 is SVGIG in the germline V gene (reference sequence). The CDR3 runs to 14 residues.

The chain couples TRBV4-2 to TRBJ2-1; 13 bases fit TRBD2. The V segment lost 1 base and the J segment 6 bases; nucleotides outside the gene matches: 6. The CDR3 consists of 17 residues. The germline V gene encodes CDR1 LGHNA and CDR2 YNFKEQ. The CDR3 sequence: CASSQALTSGRANEQFF. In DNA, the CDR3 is TGTGCCAGCAGCCAAGCCCTTACTAGCGGGAGGGCCAATGAGCAGTTCTTC.

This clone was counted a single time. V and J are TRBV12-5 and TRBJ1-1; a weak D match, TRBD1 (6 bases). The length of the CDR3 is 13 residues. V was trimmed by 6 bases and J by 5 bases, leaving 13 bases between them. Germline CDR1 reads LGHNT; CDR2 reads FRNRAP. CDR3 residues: CASGGTGRTEAFF. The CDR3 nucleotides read TGTGCTAGTGGGGGAACAGGGAGGACTGAAGCTTTCTTT.

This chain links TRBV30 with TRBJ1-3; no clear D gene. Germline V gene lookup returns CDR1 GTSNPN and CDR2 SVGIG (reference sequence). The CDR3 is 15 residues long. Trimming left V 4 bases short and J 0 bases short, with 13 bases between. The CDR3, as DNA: TGTGCCTGGAAGGTCGGTCCCGACTCTGGAAACACCATATATTTT. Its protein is CAWKVGPDSGNTIYF.

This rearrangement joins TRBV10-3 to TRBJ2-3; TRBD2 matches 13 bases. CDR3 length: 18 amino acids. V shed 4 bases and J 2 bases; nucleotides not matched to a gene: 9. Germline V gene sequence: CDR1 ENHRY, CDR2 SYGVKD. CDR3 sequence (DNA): TGTGCCATCAGTGGCACTCCCGGGACTAGCGGGATCACAGATACGCAGTATTTT. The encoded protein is CAISGTPGTSGITDTQYF.

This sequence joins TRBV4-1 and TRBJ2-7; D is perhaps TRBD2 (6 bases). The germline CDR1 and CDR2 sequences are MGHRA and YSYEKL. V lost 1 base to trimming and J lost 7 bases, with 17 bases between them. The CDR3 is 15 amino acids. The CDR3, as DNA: TGCGCCAGCAGCCAAGTCAGGGCCTTGGGGAGGGAGCAGTACTTC. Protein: CASSQVRALGREQYF.

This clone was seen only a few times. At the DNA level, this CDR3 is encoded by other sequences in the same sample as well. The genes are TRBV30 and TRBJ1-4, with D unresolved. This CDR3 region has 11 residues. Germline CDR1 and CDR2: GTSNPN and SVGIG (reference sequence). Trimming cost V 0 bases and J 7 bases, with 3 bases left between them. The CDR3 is CAWSVAEKLFF. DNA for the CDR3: TGTGCCTGGAGTGTGGCTGAAAAACTGTTTTTT.

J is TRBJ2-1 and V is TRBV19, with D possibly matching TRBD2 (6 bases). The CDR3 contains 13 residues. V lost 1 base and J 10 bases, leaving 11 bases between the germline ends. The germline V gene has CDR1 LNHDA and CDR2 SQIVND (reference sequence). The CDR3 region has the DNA TGTGCCAGTAGTATAGTCGGGGGTGGGGAGCAGTTCTTC. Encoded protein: CASSIVGGGEQFF.

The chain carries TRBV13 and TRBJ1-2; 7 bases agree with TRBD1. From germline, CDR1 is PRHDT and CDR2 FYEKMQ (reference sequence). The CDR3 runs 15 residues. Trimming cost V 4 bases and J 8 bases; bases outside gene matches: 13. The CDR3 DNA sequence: TGTGCCAGCAGCTCGAGACAGGGTTTAGGTGGGGGCTACACCTTC. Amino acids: CASSSRQGLGGGYTF.

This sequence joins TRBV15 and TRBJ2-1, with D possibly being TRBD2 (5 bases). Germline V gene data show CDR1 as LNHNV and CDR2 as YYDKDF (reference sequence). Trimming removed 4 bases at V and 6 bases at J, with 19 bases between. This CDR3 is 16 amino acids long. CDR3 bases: TGTGCCACCAGCAAAGGGAGTGGTGTAACTTTCAATGAGCAGTTCTTC. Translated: CATSKGSGVTFNEQFF.

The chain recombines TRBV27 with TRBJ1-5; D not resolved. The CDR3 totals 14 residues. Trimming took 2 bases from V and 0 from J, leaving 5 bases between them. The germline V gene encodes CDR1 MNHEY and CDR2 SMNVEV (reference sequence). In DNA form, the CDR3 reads TGTGCCAGCAGTTTACAGGTTAGCAATCAGCCCCAGCATTTT. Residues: CASSLQVSNQPQHF.

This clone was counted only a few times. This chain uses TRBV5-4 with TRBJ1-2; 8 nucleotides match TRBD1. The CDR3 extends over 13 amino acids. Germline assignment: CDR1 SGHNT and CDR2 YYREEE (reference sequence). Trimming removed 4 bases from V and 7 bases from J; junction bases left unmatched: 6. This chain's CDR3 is CASSPQGAFGYTF. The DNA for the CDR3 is TGTGCCAGCAGCCCCCAGGGGGCGTTTGGCTACACCTTC. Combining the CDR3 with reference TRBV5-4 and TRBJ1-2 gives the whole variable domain ETGVTQSPTHLIKTRGQQVTLRCSSQSGHNTVSWYQQALGQGPQFIFQYYREEENGRGNFPPRFSGLQFPNYSSELNVNALELDDSALYLCASSPQGAFGYTFGSGTRLTVV.

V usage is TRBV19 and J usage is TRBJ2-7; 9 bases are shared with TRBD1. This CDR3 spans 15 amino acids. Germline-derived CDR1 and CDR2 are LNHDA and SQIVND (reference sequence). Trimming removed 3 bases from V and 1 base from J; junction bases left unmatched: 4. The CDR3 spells CASSMRQGDSYEQYF. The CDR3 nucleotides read TGTGCCAGTAGTATGCGACAGGGGGATTCCTACGAGCAGTACTTC.